This is a list of T cell receptor beta chains from one sample in a study of blood T cells in healthy people across ages. TCRdb called the 5' RACE reads again in MiXCR, with one record for every CDR3 protein. This table holds hundreds of thousands of distinct CDR3 sequences, around 43% found once. Material for sequencing was blood. The source is a man aged 60 to 69 in good health. The CDR3 runs from the conserved cysteine through the conserved F or W. A D gene is named only where the DNA matches it firmly. Size values are once, few and many counts, or a class for expanded clones, and some rows have none.

CDR3nt	CDR3aa	v_gene	j_gene	abundance	d_gene
TGCAGTGCTACAGGAGGCATGACAGGGCCAGATACGCAGTATTTT	CSATGGMTGPDTQYF	TRBV20-1	TRBJ2-3	few	TRBD1
TGTGCCAGCAGCTCTTATTATCTAGCGGGGGGCAACTACAATGAGCAGTTCTTC	CASSSYYLAGGNYNEQFF	TRBV5-8	TRBJ2-1	.	TRBD2
TGCAGCGTCCCGACTGGGGCCAACGTCCTGACTTTC	CSVPTGANVLTF	TRBV29-1	TRBJ2-6	few	.
TGTGCCAGCAGTTACGTACAGGGGCCGAGGACTGAAGCTTTCTTT	CASSYVQGPRTEAFF	TRBV6-6	TRBJ1-1	few	TRBD1
TGTGCTAGTGATTCAGAGGGGACCTATGGCTACACCTTC	CASDSEGTYGYTF	TRBV12-5	TRBJ1-2	.	.
TGTGCCATCGGTGGGGCTAGCGCATTTTACGAGCAGTACTTC	CAIGGASAFYEQYF	TRBV10-3	TRBJ2-7	.	.
TGTGCCACCAGTGAAACGGGACTCGAAAAACTGTTTTTT	CATSETGLEKLFF	TRBV24-1	TRBJ1-4	.	.
TGTGCCAGCAGCTTAGCCAATCGACAGGGGGTTGGCACAGATACGCAGTATTTT	CASSLANRQGVGTDTQYF	TRBV7-2	TRBJ2-3	few	TRBD1
TGCAGTGCTAGAGATCGACAGGGGACAAATACGCAGTATTTT	CSARDRQGTNTQYF	TRBV20-1	TRBJ2-3	few	TRBD1
TGTGCCAGCGGGGGGTACGGCGAGCAGTACTTC	CASGGYGEQYF	TRBV28	TRBJ2-7	.	.
TGCGCCAGCTCCGGGGGGGCCTCTGGGGCCAACGTCCTGACTTTC	CASSGGASGANVLTF	TRBV5-1	TRBJ2-6	few	TRBD2
TGTGCCAGCAGCTTAGAACTAGCGGGGGGCCATGAGCAGTTCTTC	CASSLELAGGHEQFF	TRBV7-9	TRBJ2-1	once	TRBD2
TGCAGTGCTAGAGATCCCGGACAGGGAACCTACGAGCAGTACTTC	CSARDPGQGTYEQYF	TRBV20-1	TRBJ2-7	many	TRBD1
TGCAGCGTTGAAGAGTGGGGGACAGGGACCACCGGAGATACGCAGTATTTT	CSVEEWGTGTTGDTQYF	TRBV29-1	TRBJ2-3	.	TRBD1
TGCGCCAGCAGCCAAGATCCAGCGGTGTCTGATACGCAGTATTTT	CASSQDPAVSDTQYF	TRBV4-3	TRBJ2-3	many	.
TGTGCCAGCAGTTACGGCGCGAGAAGGGATTACGGGGCCAACGTCCTGACTTTC	CASSYGARRDYGANVLTF	TRBV6-5	TRBJ2-6	few	.
TGCGCCAGCAGCCAAGATGCGGGGTACCAAGAGACCCAGTACTTC	CASSQDAGYQETQYF	TRBV4-3	TRBJ2-5	few	.
TGTGCCAGCAGCTTAACCAGGAGCTCCTTCAATGAGCAGTTCTTC	CASSLTRSSFNEQFF	TRBV7-3	TRBJ2-1	.	.
TGCAGCGTCACCTCAGGGAACTATGGCTACACCTTC	CSVTSGNYGYTF	TRBV29-1	TRBJ1-2	.	.
TGTGCCAGCAGCATCCTACAGGATCCGCAGTATTTT	CASSILQDPQYF	TRBV5-6	TRBJ2-3	few	.
TGTGCCATCAGTGAAAGGACAGGTCCAAATTCACCCCTCCACTTT	CAISERTGPNSPLHF	TRBV10-3	TRBJ1-6	few	TRBD1